This passage covers 24 T cell receptor beta chains from one sample sequenced in a study of cytomegalovirus exposure and HLA in healthy donors (dated by TCRdb to between 2016 and 2019). Libraries were constructed by the immunoSEQ multiplex PCR assay. Not all clones reach the TCRdb copy of this immuneACCESS table, which keeps in-frame sequences only. Checked studies attribute under half of the gap to unresolved V genes and leave the rest unexplained. This sample comprises 100,000 to 150,000 clones, about 82% of them detected only once. Jointly, the top ten make up roughly 5.3% of the sample. The sequencing input was PBMCs. These receptor sequences come from a young man in good health and CMV-seronegative.

The chain employs TRBV25-1 and TRBJ1-4; D is perhaps TRBD1 (6 bases). The CDR3 runs to 14 residues. Looked up from germline, CDR1 is MGHDK and CDR2 is SYGVNS. Trimming stripped 3 bases from V and 8 bases from J, with 13 bases between. The CDR3 region has the DNA TGTGCCAGCAGTGAGAACAGGGTGGGGGAAAAACTGTTTTTT. Its translation: CASSENRVGEKLFF.

CDR3 sequence (DNA): TGTGCCAGCAGTATGTCAGGGGAGGGGCCCCAGCATTTT. Its protein product is CASSMSGEGPQHF. The V and J genes are TRBV2 and TRBJ1-5; possibly TRBD1 for D (6 bases). CDR3 length equals 13 residues. Germline V lookup: CDR1 SNHLY, CDR2 FYNNEI. V lost 5 bases and J lost 9, with 14 bases in between. The whole variable domain, filled in from reference TRBV2 and TRBJ1-5, reads EPEVTQTPSHQVTQMGQEVILRCVPISNHLYFYWYRQILGQKVEFLVSFYNNEISEKSEIFDDQFSVERPDGSNFTLKIRSTKLEDSAMYFCASSMSGEGPQHFGDGTRLSIL.

The chain combines TRBV27 with TRBJ2-1; 7 nucleotides match TRBD1. The V and J ends lost 3 bases and 10 bases, in that order; junction bases with no gene match: 3. The CDR3 is 12 amino acids. Germline V gene lookup returns CDR1 MNHEY and CDR2 SMNVEV (reference sequence). This CDR3 reads CASSFPDREQFF. As DNA, the CDR3 is TGTGCCAGCAGTTTCCCGGACAGGGAGCAGTTCTTC.

This chain links TRBV19 with TRBJ1-1; TRBD1 might be the D (6 bases). Trimming pared 4 bases from V and 1 base from J, leaving 13 bases between. Germline V gives CDR1 LNHDA, CDR2 SQIVND (reference sequence). The CDR3 is 15 amino acids. The DNA for the CDR3 is TGTGCCAGTAGTAACCCGACGACAGGGAACACTGAAGCTTTCTTT. It is translated as CASSNPTTGNTEAFF.

The rearrangement joins TRBV30 to TRBJ1-4, with TRBD1 as a possible D gene (5 bases). CDR1 is GTSNPN, CDR2 SVGIG, per germline (reference sequence). The CDR3 loop spans 14 amino acids. Trimming cost V 0 bases and J 8 bases, with 13 bases left between them. CDR3 residues: CAWSVRRDREKLFF. The CDR3, as DNA: TGTGCCTGGAGTGTACGCAGGGATCGCGAAAAACTGTTTTTT.

The chain has TRBV27 and TRBJ2-1; weak D call: TRBD2 (5 bases). Deletions cut 0 bases from V and 8 bases from J, with 8 bases between. The CDR3 spans 13 residues. Per the germline V gene, CDR1 is MNHEY and CDR2 is SMNVEV (reference sequence). The CDR3 region is CASSLSSGDEQFF. The CDR3 DNA sequence: TGTGCCAGCAGTTTATCTTCCGGGGATGAGCAGTTCTTC.

The chain couples TRBV6-1 to TRBJ1-4; no definite D call. The CDR3 totals 11 residues. The V gene lost 7 bases and the J gene lost 5 bases, with 5 bases spanning the gap. Germline V gives CDR1 MNHNS, CDR2 SASEGT. This CDR3 reads CASTQNEKLFF. CDR3 DNA sequence: TGTGCCAGCACCCAAAATGAAAAACTGTTTTTT.

J is TRBJ2-1 and V is TRBV5-1, with 10 bases fitting TRBD1. Germline assignment: CDR1 SGHRS and CDR2 YFSETQ. J was trimmed by 13 bases and V by 0 bases; bases with no gene match: 7. This CDR3 has 14 amino acids. The CDR3 region is CASSLAATGGHQFF. For the CDR3, the DNA is TGCGCCAGCAGCTTGGCCGCGACAGGGGGCCACCAGTTCTTC.

The chain recombines TRBV18 with TRBJ2-1; tentative D call: TRBD1 (5 bases). Trimming took 0 bases from V and 7 from J, leaving 16 bases between them. The CDR3 sequence is 16 residues long. In germline, CDR1 is KGHSH, CDR2 LQKENI. CDR3 amino acids: CASSPPWTPRLNEQFF. In nucleotides, the CDR3 is TGTGCCAGCTCACCACCGTGGACACCACGGTTGAATGAGCAGTTCTTC.

The chain recombines TRBV11-2 with TRBJ1-2, with D tentatively TRBD1 (5 bases). The V end lost 5 bases, the J end lost 8 bases, and 18 bases lay between the germline ends. The CDR3 is 14 amino acids. Per germline, CDR1 SGHAT and CDR2 FQNNGV. In nucleotides, the CDR3 is TGTGCCAGCAGCCTACCGGCGGGGCGGGGAGGCTACACCTTC. Its translation is CASSLPAGRGGYTF.

V usage is TRBV6-4 and J usage is TRBJ2-3; maybe TRBD1 (6 bases). V was shortened by 4 bases and J by 1 base, with 12 bases between the two germline ends. This CDR3 has 15 amino acids. The germline V gene encodes CDR1 MRHNA and CDR2 SNTAGT. For the CDR3, the DNA is TGTGCCAGCAGTGTGGACAGCTTCGGCACAGATACGCAGTATTTT. Translated, it gives CASSVDSFGTDTQYF.

The rearrangement uses TRBV19 and TRBJ2-1; 10 bases are a match to TRBD2. Germline assignment: CDR1 LNHDA and CDR2 SQIVND (reference sequence). Unmatched junction bases numbered 13, after V lost 5 bases and J lost 12 bases. The CDR3 is made up of 15 amino acids. The CDR3: CASSGGLAGESGQFF. The CDR3 DNA is TGTGCCAGTAGTGGGGGGCTAGCGGGAGAATCGGGGCAGTTCTTC.

The chain links TRBV5-1 to TRBJ1-4, with D perhaps matching TRBD1 (6 bases). V lost 0 bases and J 3 bases, leaving 6 bases between the germline ends. Looked up from germline, CDR1 is SGHRS and CDR2 is YFSETQ. The CDR3 consists of 14 residues. The CDR3 here is CASSLDRANEKLFF. CDR3 nucleotide sequence: TGCGCCAGCAGCTTGGACAGGGCTAATGAAAAACTGTTTTTT.

This sequence joins TRBV18 and TRBJ1-2, with TRBD1 identical over 10 bases. V gave up 0 bases and J gave up 6 bases; unmatched junction bases: 4. CDR1 is KGHSH and CDR2 is LQKENI in the germline V gene. The CDR3 has 15 amino acids. DNA of the CDR3: TGTGCCAGCTCACCACCGGGACAGGGGCGTAATGGCTACACCTTC. It codes for CASSPPGQGRNGYTF. Variable domain in full (rest from reference TRBV18 and TRBJ1-2): NAGVMQNPRHLVRRRGQEARLRCSPMKGHSHVYWYRQLPEEGLKFMVYLQKENIIDESGMPKERFSAEFPKEGPSILRIQQVVRGDSAAYFCASSPPGQGRNGYTFGSGTRLTVV.

This clone was observed once. The V call is TRBV6-5, the J call TRBJ2-5, with 7 nucleotides matching TRBD2. Germline CDR1 is MNHEY and CDR2 is SVGAGI. The CDR3 is 14 amino acids. The V gene end was trimmed by 0 bases and the J gene end by 5 bases; junction bases not matched to a gene: 3. CDR3 in amino acids: CASSYSGGTETQYF. CDR3 in DNA: TGTGCCAGCAGTTACTCGGGAGGGACGGAGACCCAGTACTTC.

V and J are TRBV5-1 and TRBJ2-6, with 8 positions matching TRBD1. The CDR3 is 18 residues long. The V gene end was trimmed by 0 bases and the J gene end by 1 base; junction bases not matched to a gene: 6. Germline CDR1 and CDR2: SGHRS and YFSETQ. The CDR3, as DNA: TGCGCCAGCAGCTTGGCGGGACAGGAGTCGTCTGGGGCCAACGTCCTGACTTTC. Amino acid sequence: CASSLAGQESSGANVLTF.

There are a few counts of this clone. The chain combines TRBV6-6 with TRBJ1-5; TRBD1 is a possible D gene (5 bases). Germline-derived CDR1 and CDR2 are MNHNY and SVGAGI (reference sequence). Trimming cost V 10 bases and J 7 bases, with 17 bases left between them. There are 13 residues in the CDR3. The CDR3 sequence is CAITGPGEQPQHF. For the CDR3, the DNA is TGTGCCATTACGGGTCCGGGGGAGCAGCCCCAGCATTTT.

The rearrangement joins TRBV5-1 to TRBJ2-5; D gene ambiguous. V lost 6 bases and J lost 0, with 6 bases in between. The CDR3 loop spans 12 amino acids. Germline-derived CDR1 and CDR2 are SGHRS and YFSETQ. CDR3 sequence (DNA): TGCGCCAGCACATCCAACCAAGAGACCCAGTACTTC. This translates into CASTSNQETQYF. Based on the CDR3 plus reference TRBV5-1 and TRBJ2-5, the full variable domain is KAGVTQTPRYLIKTRGQQVTLSCSPISGHRSVSWYQQTPGQGLQFLFEYFSETQRNKGNFPGRFSGRQFSNSRSEMNVSTLELGDSALYLCASTSNQETQYFGPGTRLLVL.

This clone was found a few times. This chain joins TRBV27 and TRBJ2-1; weak D call: TRBD2 (7 bases). V lost 4 bases to trimming and J lost 0 bases, with 16 bases between them. This CDR3 spans 17 amino acids. The germline CDR1 and CDR2 sequences are MNHEY and SMNVEV (reference sequence). The DNA for the CDR3 is TGTGCCAGCAGTTCGGGCGGGGGCCCGAGCTCCTACAATGAGCAGTTCTTC. This codes for CASSSGGGPSSYNEQFF.

The sample holds a few counts of this clone. The V gene is TRBV7-9, the J gene TRBJ2-7; 10 bases map to TRBD2. The CDR3 runs 16 residues. The germline gives CDR1 SEHNR, CDR2 FQNEAQ (reference sequence). The trim removed 1 base at V and 2 bases at J, leaving 5 bases unmatched. The CDR3: CASSLGLAGKTYEQYF. DNA for the CDR3: TGTGCCAGCAGCTTAGGACTAGCGGGTAAAACCTACGAGCAGTACTTC.

DNA of the CDR3: TGTGCCAGTAGTAGGGAGGTGTACACTGAAGCTTTCTTT. This sequence encodes CASSREVYTEAFF. The rearrangement links TRBV19 to TRBJ1-1; D gene unclear. CDR1 LNHDA and CDR2 SQIVND come from the germline V gene (reference sequence). CDR3 length: 13 residues. Trimming removed 4 bases from V and 3 bases from J, with 9 bases in between.

DNA for the CDR3: TGTGCCAGCAGTGAGACGAGGGGGAGCAATCAGCCCCAGCATTTT. Its translation: CASSETRGSNQPQHF. J is TRBJ1-5 and V is TRBV2, with D tentatively TRBD1 (6 bases). Trimming removed 3 bases at V and 1 base at J, with 10 bases between. CDR1 SNHLY and CDR2 FYNNEI come from the germline V gene. This CDR3 is built from 15 residues.

J is TRBJ2-3 and V is TRBV2, with 13 bases aligning to TRBD2. The CDR3 extends over 15 amino acids. Germline V gene sequence: CDR1 SNHLY, CDR2 FYNNEI. V lost 6 bases and J lost 6; bases outside the gene matches: 6. The CDR3 DNA reads TGTGCCAGCAGGGAGACTAGCGGGAGGTCGGATACGCAGTATTTT. Protein sequence: CASRETSGRSDTQYF.

This rearrangement joins TRBV10-3 to TRBJ2-5; weak D call: TRBD1 (6 bases). V was trimmed by 3 bases and J by 2 bases, leaving 7 bases between them. Germline CDR1 reads ENHRY; CDR2 reads SYGVKD. This CDR3 is built from 13 residues. The CDR3 DNA follows: TGTGCCATCAGTGACGGACAGCAAGAGACCCAGTACTTC. Its translation is CAISDGQQETQYF.